Given below is one T cell receptor (beta chain) in context. The data belong to a study of OX40 agonist ivuxolimab in advanced cancers. Clones were read by immunoSEQ multiplex PCR, and TCRdb kept only the in-frame ones, dropping some. The table shows roughly 49,000 clones, with about nine tenths occurring only once. V lost 1 base, J lost 2 bases, and 7 bases lay in between. Germline V gene data show CDR1 as SGHDT and CDR2 as YYEEEE. There are 13 residues in the CDR3. The input for sequencing was CD4+ or CD8+ T cells sorted from blood, taken in a trial of the OX40 agonist ivuxolimab. The chain recombines TRBV5-6 with TRBJ2-7; possible D gene TRBD1, 5 bases. This TCR was recovered from an adult with an advanced solid tumor such as melanoma, head and neck, liver or kidney cancer. The CDR3 bases are TGTGCCAGCAGCTTGCCGGACACCTACGAGCAGTACTTC. Protein sequence: CASSLPDTYEQYF. Based on the CDR3 plus reference TRBV5-6 and TRBJ2-7, the full variable domain is DAGVTQSPTHLIKTRGQQVTLRCSPKSGHDTVSWYQQALGQGPQFIFQYYEEEERQRGNFPDRFSGHQFPNYSSELNVNALLLGDSALYLCASSLPDTYEQYFGPGTRLTVT.